Below are 2 T cell receptor beta chains sequenced from a single sample in a study of monozygotic twins with inflammatory bowel disease (dated by TCRdb to between 2017 and 2020). Library prep was done by 5' RACE. Sequenced using an Illumina HiSeq 2500. Each CDR3 protein sequence appears as one entry after TCRdb reprocessed the reads, and no DNA is included. The sample table on file contains about 110,000 distinct CDR3 sequences. Clones ranked in the top ten supply around an eighth of the sample. The sequenced material came from blood. These TCRs come from a human donor with ulcerative colitis or Crohn's disease, or a healthy co-twin of an affected twin (not recorded which).

The V gene is TRBV29-1, the J gene TRBJ1-2; TCRdb names TRBD1, which stays unverified in the absence of DNA. This CDR3 has 14 residues. Looked up from germline, CDR1 is SQVTM and CDR2 is ANQGSEA. CDR3 loop: CSAEGGGSNYGYTF.

The CDR3 loop reads CASSPRSLARHEQFF. The chain is built from TRBV7-2 and TRBJ2-1; the D gene TCRdb calls, TRBD1, cannot be checked with no DNA. CDR1 SGHTA and CDR2 FQGNSA come from the germline V gene. The CDR3 is made up of 15 amino acids.